This TCR beta chain comes out of a study of T cell repertoires in cytomegalovirus infection. Overall study: Public TCR beta signature analysis indicated the presence of both CMV infection and matching HLA type.

Concerning this clonotype itself: The antigen is not known.

TCRdb redid the calling of the reads with MiXCR, one entry per CDR3 protein. The sample includes some 700,000 distinct CDR3 sequences, approximately 33% of them seen just once. This CDR3 region has 13 residues. In germline, CDR1 is MNHEY, CDR2 SMNVEV (reference sequence). V was pared by 0 bases and J by 7 bases, with 7 bases between. Findings of the study overall: Clonotypes of TCR beta that were HLA-C-restricted and CMV-specific dominated the ex vivo response. Carriers of CMV plus the relevant HLA were identified by cumulative public TCR beta family frequency.

This chain connects TRBV27 to TRBJ2-1, with D unclear. This TCR came from a human donor in good health (CMV status not recorded). Some clones in this sample may be carry-over from other donors' samples. Specimen: cultured PBMCs, collected from culture after CMV antigen stimulation. CDR3 residues: CASSLSSGNEQFF. CDR3 coding DNA: TGTGCCAGCAGTTTATCATCGGGTAATGAGCAGTTCTTC.